These T cell receptor beta chains were read from a single sample in a study of T cells in Graves' hyperthyroidism and ophthalmopathy. TCRdb redid the calling of the multiplex PCR reads with MiXCR, one entry per CDR3 protein. Of fewer than 550,000 distinct CDR3 sequences in the sample, around 22% were seen once. Sequencing was carried out using blood. The receptors were sampled from a young woman with Graves' ophthalmopathy. Each CDR3 is given with its conserved first and last residue. D genes are given only for firm matches. Not all rows give a size; the values are once, few, many and, for expanded clones, a class.

TRBV27	TRBJ2-7	TRBD2	many	TGTGCCAGCAGTTTAGGTACTAGCGGGGGGGCCGAGCAGTACTTC	CASSLGTSGGAEQYF
TRBV2	TRBJ1-1	-	many	TGTGCCAGCAATGAACTAGTAAACACTGAAGCTTTCTTT	CASNELVNTEAFF
TRBV6-1	TRBJ1-2	-	many	TGTGCCGGGAACCCTCGGGGGCAGGATGGCTACACCTTC	CAGNPRGQDGYTF
TRBV5-1	TRBJ1-1	-	many	TGCGCCAGCAGCCCCGGTCAGTATGTCGAGAACACTGAAGCTTTCTTT	CASSPGQYVENTEAFF
TRBV12-3/TRBV12-4	TRBJ1-5	-	many	TGTGCCAGCACCTTCTCCCAGGGCAATCAGCCCCAGCATTTT	CASTFSQGNQPQHF
TRBV19	TRBJ1-2	TRBD1	-	TGTGCCAGTACCTTCCCCGGACAGGGGAGCTATGGCTACACCTTC	CASTFPGQGSYGYTF
TRBV6-1	TRBJ2-7	TRBD1	many	TGTGCCAGCAGACCCCCCGGGACAGGCTACTACGAGCAGTACTTC	CASRPPGTGYYEQYF
TRBV6-1	TRBJ2-7	-	many	TGTGCCAGCAGTGAAGACCTGGGTTACTACGAGCAGTACTTC	CASSEDLGYYEQYF
TRBV6-1	TRBJ1-5	TRBD1	-	TGTGCCAGCAGTCGAACCGCAGGGGGCGCTTCTGATCAGCCCCAGCATTTT	CASSRTAGGASDQPQHF
TRBV28	TRBJ2-2	-	many	TGTGCCAGCAGTTTTCTTTACCTGGGGACGAACACCGGGGAGCTGTTTTTT	CASSFLYLGTNTGELFF
TRBV27	TRBJ1-6	-	-	TGTGCCAGCAGTTTTGGGGTGGCGGGGAATTCACCCCTCCACTTT	CASSFGVAGNSPLHF
TRBV6-1	TRBJ1-2	-	-	TGTGCCATCTCGACAGGCTTTTCCTCGTATGGCTACACCTTC	CAISTGFSSYGYTF
TRBV13	TRBJ1-1	-	-	TGTGCCAGCAGCTCTGGGGGCGCGGGTACAGCTTTCTTT	CASSSGGAGTAFF
TRBV4-1	TRBJ2-5	TRBD1	many	TGCGCCAGCAGCACCCTGTGGCCAGGGGGCAGCGAGACCCAGTACTTC	CASSTLWPGGSETQYF
TRBV6-1	TRBJ2-5	TRBD2	few	TGTGCCAGCAGTGAAGCGCTAGGGACTACCCAAGGGACCCAGTACTTC	CASSEALGTTQGTQYF
TRBV10-1	TRBJ2-7	-	-	TGCGCCAGCAGCGCCACAGGGTTAGAAGAGCAGTGGTTC	CASSATGLEEQWF
TRBV20-1	TRBJ1-1	-	few	TGCAGTGCTAGAGATCCAGGGAGGAACACTGAAGCTTTCTTT	CSARDPGRNTEAFF
TRBV2	TRBJ2-5	TRBD1	-	TGTGCCAGCAGTGTGGGACAGGATGGAGAGACCCAGTACTTC	CASSVGQDGETQYF
TRBV24-1	TRBJ2-5	-	few	TGTGCCACCAGTGATCCGGACGCTGAGGAGACCCAGTACTTC	CATSDPDAEETQYF